One sample yielded the 27 T cell receptor beta chains listed below, sequenced in a study of long-term antiretroviral therapy in people with HIV. Runs used v3.0 of the immunoSEQ assay and were done at survey level. The data were produced by immunoSEQ multiplex PCR, yet TCRdb's version contains in-frame clones alone and is incomplete. The sample contains about 23,000 clones, around 80% of which appear only once. Source: unsorted PBMCs, taken 0.3 years after starting antiretroviral therapy. The source of these receptors is a man aged 45 to 65 with HIV.

This CDR3 reads CASSLADRPYEQYF. The CDR3 coding sequence is TGTGCCAGCAGCTTGGCGGACAGGCCCTACGAGCAGTACTTC. The chain links TRBV5-6 to TRBJ2-7; TRBD1 matches at 7 bases. The CDR3 consists of 14 residues. With 0 bases clipped from V and 2 bases from J, the junction kept 2 bases outside the gene matches. From germline, CDR1 is SGHDT and CDR2 YYEEEE.

The V call is TRBV6-6, the J call TRBJ1-4; D might be TRBD1 (5 bases). Trimming took off 1 base at V and 7 bases at J, with 16 bases between the two ends. The germline gives CDR1 MNHNY, CDR2 SVGAGI (reference sequence). The CDR3 runs 16 residues. This chain's CDR3 is CASSYLGAFRSEKLFF. CDR3 sequence (DNA): TGTGCCAGCAGTTACTTAGGGGCCTTTCGGAGTGAAAAACTGTTTTTT.

J is TRBJ2-3 and V is TRBV5-1; no clear D. V lost 0 bases and J lost 3, with 8 bases in between. Per germline, CDR1 SGHRS and CDR2 YFSETQ. The CDR3 contains 14 residues. As DNA, the CDR3 is TGCGCCAGCAGCTTGGCCCTGGGTACAGATACGCAGTATTTT. Translation: CASSLALGTDTQYF.

The rearrangement uses TRBV28 and TRBJ1-5; D remains unclear. The CDR3 has 12 residues. V lost 8 bases to trimming and J lost 0 bases, with 5 bases between them. The germline CDR1 and CDR2 sequences are MDHEN and SYDVKM. DNA of the CDR3: TGTGCCAGCTACGATAGCAATCAGCCCCAGCATTTT. It codes for CASYDSNQPQHF.

This clone was seen once. The rearrangement links TRBV4-1 to TRBJ1-1; a weak D match, TRBD1 (5 bases). CDR1 MGHRA and CDR2 YSYEKL come from the germline V gene. With 0 bases removed from V and 3 bases from J, the gap between germline ends came to 14 bases. This CDR3 is 16 amino acids long. The CDR3 DNA follows: TGCGCCAGCAGCCAAGATCGCGAGGGGCTAGACACTGAAGCTTTCTTT. Translation: CASSQDREGLDTEAFF.

The chain combines TRBV7-2 with TRBJ1-2, with 10 bases identical to TRBD1. The CDR3 loop spans 15 amino acids. Germline V CDR1 and CDR2: SGHTA, FQGNSA. J was trimmed by 5 bases and V by 4 bases; bases with no gene match: 7. The CDR3 is CASSWGTGAGYGYTF. CDR3 nucleotide sequence: TGTGCCAGCAGCTGGGGGACAGGGGCGGGGTATGGCTACACCTTC.

This clone was counted between two and nine times. This sequence joins TRBV7-6 and TRBJ2-7, with a tentative D call TRBD1 (6 bases). The germline V gene encodes CDR1 SGHVS and CDR2 FNYEAQ. V lost 1 base and J 4 bases, leaving 8 bases between the germline ends. The CDR3 runs 13 residues. CDR3 region: CASSLGTGYEQYF. CDR3 bases: TGTGCCAGCAGCTTAGGTACAGGGTACGAGCAGTACTTC.

This clone was seen just once. The chain has TRBV11-2 and TRBJ2-7; D may be TRBD1 (7 bases). CDR1 SGHAT and CDR2 FQNNGV come from the germline V gene. The CDR3 runs 15 residues. Trimming removed 1 base from V and 7 bases from J, with 17 bases in between. The CDR3 region is CASSLGIQGTGEQYF. The CDR3 nucleotides read TGTGCCAGCAGCTTAGGGATACAGGGGACTGGGGAGCAGTACTTC.

The chain couples TRBV5-5 to TRBJ2-7; a weak D match, TRBD1 (5 bases). The CDR3 covers 15 residues. Germline values: CDR1 SGHKS, CDR2 YYEKEE (reference sequence). Trimming removed 0 bases from V and 0 bases from J, with 10 bases in between. CDR3 bases: TGTGCCAGCAGCTTGGACGGCAGGGTCTCCTACGAGCAGTACTTC. This sequence encodes CASSLDGRVSYEQYF.

The chain couples TRBV6-6 to TRBJ1-2; D uncertain. CDR3 length: 15 amino acids. Germline V CDR1 and CDR2: MNHNY, SVGAGI (reference sequence). Trimming stripped 0 bases from V and 0 bases from J, with 8 bases between. The CDR3 nucleotides are TGTGCCAGCAGTTACTCCTCCGTCGCTAACTATGGCTACACCTTC. It translates to CASSYSSVANYGYTF.

The J gene is TRBJ1-1, the V gene TRBV27; TRBD1 agrees at 10 bases. This CDR3 has 14 residues. CDR1 MNHEY and CDR2 SMNVEV come from the germline V gene (reference sequence). Trimming removed 5 bases from V and 5 bases from J; junction bases left unmatched: 5. The CDR3 is CASSLGTGETEAFF. CDR3 in DNA: TGTGCCAGCAGTCTCGGGACAGGGGAAACTGAAGCTTTCTTT.

This chain links TRBV7-9 with TRBJ2-2; D is unclear. The CDR3 contains 13 residues. Germline V gene sequence: CDR1 SEHNR, CDR2 FQNEAQ (reference sequence). V shed 0 bases and J shed 5 bases, with 4 bases lying between them. The CDR3 is CASSLATTGELFF. The CDR3, as DNA: TGTGCCAGCAGCTTAGCGACTACCGGGGAGCTGTTTTTT.

This chain links TRBV4-3 with TRBJ2-5, with TRBD2 identical over 15 bases. V trimming: 3 bases; J trimming: 2 bases; junction bases outside the gene matches: 4. The CDR3 consists of 17 residues. From germline, CDR1 is LGHNA and CDR2 YSLEER. In nucleotides, the CDR3 is TGCGCCAGCAGCCATAGGACTAGCGGGGGGGGGCAAGAGACCCAGTACTTC. Translating gives CASSHRTSGGGQETQYF.

The chain links TRBV30 to TRBJ2-2, with 8 nucleotides matching TRBD1. Germline V gene data show CDR1 as GTSNPN and CDR2 as SVGIG (reference sequence). The CDR3 totals 17 residues. Losses at the gene ends were 0 bases for V and 2 bases for J; bases not matched to a gene: 8. Here the CDR3 reads CAWSVARTGTNTGELFF. The CDR3 DNA reads as TGTGCCTGGAGTGTAGCCCGGACAGGGACAAACACCGGGGAGCTGTTTTTT.

V gene TRBV4-3 combines with J gene TRBJ2-7, with D unclear. This CDR3 contains 15 residues. Trimming left V 0 bases short and J 5 bases short, with 14 bases between. Germline-derived CDR1 and CDR2 are LGHNA and YSLEER. The chain's CDR3 is CASSQDLGQVDEQYF. In DNA form, the CDR3 reads TGCGCCAGCAGCCAAGATCTTGGTCAGGTCGACGAGCAGTACTTC.

This clone appeared a single time. This rearrangement joins TRBV5-1 to TRBJ2-1, with 9 positions matching TRBD2. The trim removed 4 bases at V and 5 bases at J, leaving 19 bases unmatched. The CDR3 is 19 amino acids. CDR1 and CDR2 from the germline V gene are SGHRS and YFSETQ. The CDR3 DNA sequence: TGCGCCAGCAGCGAATCACACCCCTCACTAGCGGGCCTCCACAATGAGCAGTTCTTC. Protein: CASSESHPSLAGLHNEQFF.

V and J are TRBV4-3 and TRBJ1-2; the D gene is possibly TRBD1 (5 bases). CDR1 LGHNA and CDR2 YSLEER come from the germline V gene. V lost 4 bases to trimming and J lost 4 bases, with 10 bases between them. CDR3 size: 13 residues. As DNA, the CDR3 is TGCGCCAGCAGCCCGGGCGGGGCCTATGGCTACACCTTC. Its protein product is CASSPGGAYGYTF.

This clone was seen only once. The chain joins TRBV21-1 to TRBJ2-7; the table's D call TRBD2 went unverified against the DNA. TRBV21-1 is listed as a pseudogene. The CDR3 consists of 15 residues. This CDR3 is CASSKVSGRAYEQYF. DNA for the CDR3: TGTGCCAGCAGCAAAGTCAGCGGGAGGGCCTACGAGCAGTACTTC.

The J gene is TRBJ2-1, the V gene TRBV10-3, with D tentatively TRBD1 (5 bases). V lost 3 bases and J lost 4, with 10 bases in between. Germline CDR1 is ENHRY and CDR2 is SYGVKD. The CDR3 has 14 residues. CDR3 amino acids: CAISDQGSYNEQFF. The CDR3, as DNA: TGTGCCATCAGTGATCAGGGTTCGTACAATGAGCAGTTCTTC.

V usage is TRBV27 and J usage is TRBJ1-2; 7 nucleotides agree with TRBD1. Losses at the gene ends were 8 bases for V and 0 bases for J; bases not matched to a gene: 3. The CDR3 is 13 amino acids. Germline-derived CDR1 and CDR2 are MNHEY and SMNVEV (reference sequence). CDR3 in amino acids: CASGTGANYGYTF. The CDR3 DNA reads TGTGCCAGCGGTACAGGGGCTAACTATGGCTACACCTTC.

V usage is TRBV5-1 and J usage is TRBJ2-1; perhaps TRBD2 as D (5 bases). This CDR3 comprises 11 residues. CDR1 is SGHRS, CDR2 YFSETQ, per germline. Trimming left V 4 bases short and J 8 bases short, with 7 bases between. The CDR3 is CASSGEYEQFF. The DNA for the CDR3 is TGCGCCAGCAGCGGGGAGTATGAGCAGTTCTTC.

V usage is TRBV27 and J usage is TRBJ1-1; D possibly corresponds to TRBD1 (6 bases). Germline lookup yields CDR1 MNHEY and CDR2 SMNVEV (reference sequence). The germline V and J ends were trimmed by 5 bases and 5 bases, with 15 bases remaining between them. This CDR3 comprises 14 residues. CDR3 coding DNA: TGTGCCAGCAGTGCCACCCCAGGGGTTACTGAAGCTTTCTTT. It yields the protein CASSATPGVTEAFF.

This rearrangement joins TRBV28 to TRBJ2-2, with 9 bases identical to TRBD1. The V and J ends lost 7 bases and 0 bases, in that order; junction bases with no gene match: 6. Germline values: CDR1 MDHEN, CDR2 SYDVKM. CDR3 length equals 16 residues. CDR3 DNA sequence: TGTGCCAGCATGAGACAGGGGGGAGCGAACACCGGGGAGCTGTTTTTT. This translates into CASMRQGGANTGELFF.

The CDR3 region has the DNA TGTGCCAGCAGCCAACCCGGGCATCACGGTGGCTACACCTTC. Translated, it gives CASSQPGHHGGYTF. The chain joins TRBV7-2 to TRBJ1-2; D not certain. Germline V gene data show CDR1 as SGHTA and CDR2 as FQGNSA. V was trimmed by 5 bases and J by 7 bases, leaving 17 bases between them. The CDR3 is 14 amino acids.

The V gene is TRBV6-5, the J gene TRBJ1-5; perhaps TRBD1 as D (5 bases). The CDR3 length is 13 residues. Germline CDR1 reads MNHEY; CDR2 reads SVGAGI. Trimming removed 4 bases at V and 3 bases at J, with 7 bases between. The chain's CDR3 is CASSSTDNQPQHF. The CDR3 DNA sequence: TGTGCCAGCAGTTCGACAGACAATCAGCCCCAGCATTTT.

This chain connects TRBV15 to TRBJ2-1; 8 bases line up with TRBD2. The CDR3 is made up of 16 amino acids. V lost 5 bases to trimming and J lost 3 bases; unmatched junction nucleotides: 9. CDR1 LNHNV and CDR2 YYDKDF come from the germline V gene (reference sequence). CDR3 DNA: TGTGCCACCAGCGCGTACCGGACTAGCTTCTACAATGAGCAGTTCTTC. This gives the protein CATSAYRTSFYNEQFF. The full variable domain, in which reference TRBV15 and TRBJ2-1 provide the parts outside the CDR3, is DAMVIQNPRYQVTQFGKPVTLSCSQTLNHNVMYWYQQKSSQAPKLLFHYYDKDFNNEADTPDNFQSRRPNTSFCFLDIRSPGLGDTAMYLCATSAYRTSFYNEQFFGPGTRLTVL.

The V and J genes are TRBV5-1 and TRBJ2-3; TRBD2 aligns across 7 bases. J was trimmed by 3 bases and V by 5 bases; bases with no gene match: 6. Germline lookup yields CDR1 SGHRS and CDR2 YFSETQ. CDR3 length equals 14 residues. The CDR3: CASRLAGVTDTQYF. For the CDR3, the DNA is TGCGCCAGCAGACTGGCGGGGGTAACAGATACGCAGTATTTT.